A single sample gave rise to the 9 T cell receptor beta chains below, sequenced in a study of CD8+CD57+ T cells in acquired aplastic anemia. Genomic DNA served as template for TCR beta VDJ and CDR3 profiling. TCRdb fed the reads into MiXCR, producing one record per CDR3 protein. The sample includes 150,000 to 200,000 distinct CDR3 sequences, roughly 48% of them seen just once. The sequenced sample was sorted CD4+, CD8+, or CD8+CD57+ T cells (not recorded which) from PBMCs. These receptors were obtained from a human donor in good health.

On this clonotype itself: It may be a read error: a sequence one base away is much more abundant. The gene calls are TRBV6-5 and TRBJ1-2; maybe TRBD1 (6 bases). Trimming took 2 bases from V and 2 from J, leaving 12 bases between them. This CDR3 is 15 amino acids long. Germline V CDR1 and CDR2: MNHEY, SVGAGI. The CDR3 DNA reads TGTGCCAGCAGTTACAAGGCAGGGGCCAACTATGGCTACACCTTC. Translated, it gives CASSYKAGANYGYTF.

This clonotype occurred many times. V is TRBV14 and J is TRBJ2-2; D gene ambiguous. The CDR3 spans 13 residues. The germline V and J ends were trimmed by 1 base and 5 bases, with 5 bases remaining between them. Per the germline V gene, CDR1 is SGHDN and CDR2 is FVKESK. CDR3: CASSQVPTGELFF. The CDR3 nucleotides are TGTGCCAGCAGCCAAGTACCGACCGGGGAGCTGTTTTTT.

V is TRBV20-1 and J is TRBJ1-6; D is unresolved. The ends were cut back, 6 bases at V and 0 bases at J, with 6 bases in the middle. The CDR3 loop spans 13 amino acids. Germline loops: CDR1 DFQATT, CDR2 SNEGSKA (reference sequence). The CDR3 loop is CSAWSSYNSPLHF. CDR3 sequence (DNA): TGCAGTGCCTGGAGCTCCTATAATTCACCCCTCCACTTT.

This clonotype was seen repeatedly, ten times or more. The rearrangement uses TRBV10-3 and TRBJ2-2; D possibly corresponds to TRBD1 (6 bases). Germline loops: CDR1 ENHRY, CDR2 SYGVKD. With 6 bases removed from V and 0 bases from J, the gap between germline ends came to 11 bases. The CDR3 totals 15 residues. This CDR3 is CAIRSSGANTGELFF. The CDR3 DNA follows: TGTGCCATCAGGTCCTCAGGGGCGAACACCGGGGAGCTGTTTTTT.

Many counts were recorded for this clonotype. The chain couples TRBV10-3 to TRBJ1-1, with D possibly TRBD1 on 5 matching bases. Germline lookup yields CDR1 ENHRY and CDR2 SYGVKD. V shed 3 bases and J shed 2 bases, with 25 bases lying between them. The CDR3 sequence is 19 residues long. In nucleotides, the CDR3 is TGTGCCATCAGTGACCCGAGGCAGGGAGGGCCCGGGGGTAACACTGAAGCTTTCTTT. Translation: CAISDPRQGGPGGNTEAFF.

This clonotype was found a few times. The chain carries TRBV3-1 and TRBJ1-4; D unclear. This CDR3 has 15 residues. CDR1 LGHDT and CDR2 YNNKEL come from the germline V gene (reference sequence). The ends were cut back, 4 bases at V and 2 bases at J, with 11 bases in the middle. The CDR3 reads CASSPRGITNEKLFF. Here the CDR3 DNA reads TGTGCCAGCAGCCCCCGTGGTATCACTAATGAAAAACTGTTTTTT.

This clonotype was counted at least ten times. V gene TRBV5-4 combines with J gene TRBJ2-1, with TRBD2 matching 8 bases. Germline CDR1 is SGHNT and CDR2 is YYREEE (reference sequence). The CDR3 spans 15 residues. V dropped 0 bases and J dropped 3; count of bases not matched to a gene: 2. CDR3 region: CASSLGRGGYNEQFF. In DNA form, the CDR3 reads TGTGCCAGCAGCTTGGGTCGGGGGGGCTACAATGAGCAGTTCTTC.

The sample holds a few counts of this clonotype. One junction end disagrees with the germline gene, perhaps due to a read error. This sequence joins TRBV7-2 and TRBJ1-6, with D unclear. The germline V gene encodes CDR1 SGHTA and CDR2 FQGNSA. The CDR3 covers 14 residues. CDR3: CASCLSPTGSPLHF. CDR3 in DNA: TGTGCCAGCTGCTTATCCCCGACTGGGTCACCCCTCCACTTT.

This clonotype occurred many times. The genes are TRBV24-1 and TRBJ2-6, with a tentative D call TRBD1 (5 bases). CDR1 KGHDR and CDR2 SFDVKD come from the germline V gene. V was cut by 4 bases and J by 2 bases, with 17 bases left in between. The CDR3 has 18 residues. The CDR3 DNA reads TGTGCCACCAGTGACCGTATGTCTAGGGGCGCTGGGGCCAACGTCCTGACTTTC. Protein: CATSDRMSRGAGANVLTF.